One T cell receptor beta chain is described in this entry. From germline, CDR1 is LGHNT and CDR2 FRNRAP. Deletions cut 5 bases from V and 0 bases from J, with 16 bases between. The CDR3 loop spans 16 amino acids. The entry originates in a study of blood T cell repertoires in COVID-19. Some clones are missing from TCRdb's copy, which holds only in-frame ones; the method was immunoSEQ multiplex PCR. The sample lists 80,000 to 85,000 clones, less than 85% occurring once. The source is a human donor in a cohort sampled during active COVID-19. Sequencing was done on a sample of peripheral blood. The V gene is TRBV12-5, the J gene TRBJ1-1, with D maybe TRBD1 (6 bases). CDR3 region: CASGRAGTKMNTEAFF. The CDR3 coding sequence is TGTGCTAGTGGTCGTGCCGGGACAAAGATGAACACTGAAGCTTTCTTT. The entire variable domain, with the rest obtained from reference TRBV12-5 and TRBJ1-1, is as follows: DARVTQTPRHKVTEMGQEVTMRCQPILGHNTVFWYRQTMMQGLELLAYFRNRAPLDDSGMPKDRFSAEMPDATLATLKIQPSEPRDSAVYFCASGRAGTKMNTEAFFGQGTRLTVV.